The 28 T cell receptor beta chains listed next were all sequenced from one sample in a study of OX40 agonist ivuxolimab in advanced cancers. The assay was immunoSEQ multiplex PCR, and TCRdb's table has in-frame clones only and misses some. Counted here are 77,000 or so clones, approximately 85% occurring once; the ten biggest clones make up 2.2%. Here the sequenced sample was CD4+ or CD8+ T cells sorted from blood, taken in a trial of the OX40 agonist ivuxolimab. The receptors were gathered from an adult with an advanced solid tumor such as melanoma, head and neck, liver or kidney cancer.

This chain connects TRBV28 to TRBJ1-5; D not resolved. The CDR3 length is 12 residues. From germline, CDR1 is MDHEN and CDR2 SYDVKM. With 7 bases removed from V and 4 bases from J, the gap between germline ends came to 8 bases. Here the CDR3 DNA reads TGTGCCAGCACCCAAGGAAATCAGCCCCAGCATTTT. This gives the protein CASTQGNQPQHF. Using reference TRBV28 and TRBJ1-5 for the parts outside the CDR3, the full variable domain is DVKVTQSSRYLVKRTGEKVFLECVQDMDHENMFWYRQDPGLGLRLIYFSYDVKMKEKGDIPEGYSVSREKKERFSLILESASTNQTSMYLCASTQGNQPQHFGDGTRLSIL.

This chain connects TRBV6-6 to TRBJ1-5, with TRBD1 matching over 10 bases. Germline V gives CDR1 MNHNY, CDR2 SVGAGI (reference sequence). V lost 6 bases and J lost 3; bases outside the gene matches: 5. The CDR3 runs 15 residues. In DNA, the CDR3 is TGTGCCAGCAGCAGGGACAGGGGTAACAATCAGCCCCAGCATTTT. Translating it yields CASSRDRGNNQPQHF.

The V and J genes are TRBV19 and TRBJ2-5; the D is unclear. V shed 3 bases and J shed 5 bases, with 10 bases lying between them. The CDR3 extends over 13 amino acids. Per the germline V gene, CDR1 is LNHDA and CDR2 is SQIVND (reference sequence). This CDR3 is CASSISSHETQYF. DNA of the CDR3: TGTGCCAGTAGTATCTCAAGTCACGAGACCCAGTACTTC.

In its sample, this clone was seen once. The rearrangement uses TRBV27 and TRBJ1-5, with a possible D match to TRBD1 (5 bases). V lost 5 bases and J lost 3, with 23 bases in between. CDR3 size: 18 residues. Germline V gene data show CDR1 as MNHEY and CDR2 as SMNVEV (reference sequence). In DNA form, the CDR3 reads TGTGCCAGCAGTCCCCGAAGAGGGGTCCTCCTTCCCAATCAGCCCCAGCATTTT. Translated: CASSPRRGVLLPNQPQHF.

Only a few counts were recorded for this clone. The V call is TRBV11-2, the J call TRBJ2-5; 8 positions agree with TRBD1. Germline values: CDR1 SGHAT, CDR2 FQNNGV. CDR3 length equals 14 residues. J was trimmed by 6 bases and V by 3 bases; bases with no gene match: 6. CDR3 DNA: TGTGCCAGCAGCTTGTCACAGGGGGAGAAGACCCAGTACTTC. Its translation is CASSLSQGEKTQYF.

The chain has TRBV10-3 and TRBJ2-3; the D gene is possibly TRBD1 (5 bases). Germline CDR1 and CDR2: ENHRY and SYGVKD. The CDR3 has 14 residues. Trimming removed 4 bases at V and 2 bases at J, with 10 bases between. The CDR3 reads CAISVQGTTDTQYF. In DNA, the CDR3 is TGTGCCATCAGTGTGCAGGGTACCACAGATACGCAGTATTTT.

The chain joins TRBV7-2 to TRBJ2-3, with 10 bases fitting TRBD1. In germline, CDR1 is SGHTA, CDR2 FQGNSA. The CDR3 runs 17 residues. J lost 0 bases, V lost 5 bases, and 8 bases had no gene match. CDR3 DNA sequence: TGTGCCAGCAGCAGAGGGACAGGGGACACCAGCACAGATACGCAGTATTTT. Its protein product is CASSRGTGDTSTDTQYF.

For the CDR3, the DNA is TGTGCCAGCAGTGAAGGAGGCACGGAGACCCAGTACTTC. Translating it yields CASSEGGTETQYF. This sequence joins TRBV25-1 and TRBJ2-5; tentatively, D is TRBD2 (5 bases). The CDR3 covers 13 residues. Germline V lookup: CDR1 MGHDK, CDR2 SYGVNS. Trimming left V 2 bases short and J 5 bases short, with 9 bases between.

The CDR3, as DNA: TGTGCCAGTATCTCGGACAGGGGGCGCGGAAAACTGTTTTTT. It is translated as CASISDRGRGKLFF. The rearrangement links TRBV19 to TRBJ1-4, with 11 positions matching TRBD1. Looked up from germline, CDR1 is LNHDA and CDR2 is SQIVND (reference sequence). The CDR3 has 14 residues. V trimming: 7 bases; J trimming: 10 bases; junction bases outside the gene matches: 8.

V is TRBV30 and J is TRBJ1-1; D not certain. CDR1 is GTSNPN, CDR2 SVGIG, per germline (reference sequence). The CDR3 contains 12 residues. V lost 5 bases to trimming and J lost 1 base, with 8 bases between them. This CDR3 is CAWRFSNTEAFF. CDR3 sequence (DNA): TGTGCCTGGCGTTTTTCGAACACTGAAGCTTTCTTT.

This rearrangement joins TRBV9 to TRBJ2-3, with TRBD2 identical over 9 bases. CDR1 is SGDLS, CDR2 YYNGEE, per germline. The CDR3 covers 17 residues. V lost 3 bases to trimming and J lost 4 bases; unmatched junction nucleotides: 12. The CDR3 spells CASSAPRAGGRADTQYF. In DNA form, the CDR3 reads TGTGCCAGCAGCGCTCCCCGTGCGGGAGGGCGCGCAGATACGCAGTATTTT.

This clone counts as medium-sized (0.01 to 0.1%). The gene calls are TRBV9 and TRBJ2-1, with 11 bases that match TRBD2. This CDR3 spans 16 amino acids. Germline CDR1 and CDR2: SGDLS and YYNGEE. V trimming: 0 bases; J trimming: 10 bases; junction bases outside the gene matches: 9. CDR3 bases: TGTGCCAGCAGCGTAGCTCACGGGCTAGCGGGGGGAGAGCAGTTCTTC. Translated, it gives CASSVAHGLAGGEQFF.

The CDR3 coding sequence is TGTGCCAGCAGCGTCCTTAGCGGGAGGGAGGGTACGCAGTATTTT. Residues: CASSVLSGREGTQYF. V gene TRBV9 combines with J gene TRBJ2-3; 11 bases are shared with TRBD2. CDR1 is SGDLS and CDR2 is YYNGEE in the germline V gene. Germline trimming cut 2 bases from V and 8 bases from J; bases unmatched to any gene: 7. This CDR3 is 15 amino acids long.

The chain carries TRBV28 and TRBJ2-7; D uncertain. From germline, CDR1 is MDHEN and CDR2 SYDVKM. V lost 7 bases and J lost 0, with 13 bases in between. CDR3 length: 14 residues. This chain's CDR3 is CASTPSRLSYEQYF. The CDR3 region has the DNA TGTGCCAGCACCCCAAGCCGCCTCTCCTACGAGCAGTACTTC.

The chain recombines TRBV7-2 with TRBJ1-2; D unresolved. Germline CDR1 and CDR2: SGHTA and FQGNSA. V was clipped by 5 bases and J by 5 bases, with 15 bases between them. The CDR3 is made up of 14 amino acids. CDR3 DNA: TGTGCCAGCAGCCCCCACTACGCCCAGTATGGCTACACCTTC. Its protein product is CASSPHYAQYGYTF.

A single count supports this clone. CDR3 nucleotides: TGTGCCTGGAGGGGGGACTATGGCTACACCTTC. Residues: CAWRGDYGYTF. The chain joins TRBV30 to TRBJ1-2; a weak D match, TRBD1 (5 bases). The germline CDR1 and CDR2 sequences are GTSNPN and SVGIG (reference sequence). Trimming shortened V by 3 bases and J by 3 bases, and 5 bases separated the two germline ends. The CDR3 length is 11 residues. Using reference TRBV30 and TRBJ1-2 for the parts outside the CDR3, the full variable domain is SQTIHQWPATLVQPVGSPLSLECTVEGTSNPNLYWYRQAAGRGLQLLFYSVGIGQISSEVPQNLSASRPQDRQFILSSKKLLLSDSGFYLCAWRGDYGYTFGSGTRLTVV.

The J gene is TRBJ2-1, the V gene TRBV28; the match to TRBD1 covers 7 bases. V lost 6 bases, J lost 9 bases, and 5 bases stayed unmatched. The CDR3 is made up of 12 amino acids. The germline V gene has CDR1 MDHEN and CDR2 SYDVKM. The CDR3 spells CASREGAIEQFF. The DNA of the CDR3 is TGTGCCAGCAGAGAGGGGGCGATTGAGCAGTTCTTC.

J is TRBJ1-6 and V is TRBV15, with 8 bases identical to TRBD1. Germline CDR1 and CDR2: LNHNV and YYDKDF (reference sequence). After removal of 6 bases from V and 5 bases from J, the junction contained 3 bases not matched to a gene. This CDR3 is 14 amino acids long. The CDR3 region is CATRGTGNNSPLHF. CDR3 bases: TGTGCCACCAGGGGGACAGGAAATAATTCACCCCTCCACTTT.

The chain has TRBV30 and TRBJ1-2, with D uncertain. V was trimmed by 8 bases and J by 2 bases, leaving 9 bases between them. From germline, CDR1 is GTSNPN and CDR2 SVGIG (reference sequence). The CDR3 is made up of 11 amino acids. The CDR3 DNA follows: TGTGCCGGAGCAGGAAACTATGGCTACACCTTC. Translation gives CAGAGNYGYTF. The complete variable domain, with remaining parts taken from reference TRBV30 and TRBJ1-2, reads SQTIHQWPATLVQPVGSPLSLECTVEGTSNPNLYWYRQAAGRGLQLLFYSVGIGQISSEVPQNLSASRPQDRQFILSSKKLLLSDSGFYLCAGAGNYGYTFGSGTRLTVV.

This chain joins TRBV28 and TRBJ2-1; D is unresolved. The CDR3 runs 15 residues. Per the germline V gene, CDR1 is MDHEN and CDR2 is SYDVKM. With 1 base removed from V and 0 bases from J, the gap between germline ends came to 7 bases. In DNA, the CDR3 is TGTGCCAGCAGTTTATTAGGGATCTCCTACAATGAGCAGTTCTTC. Protein product: CASSLLGISYNEQFF.

The CDR3 region is CATSRELAELGTGELFF. DNA for the CDR3: TGTGCCACCAGCAGAGAACTAGCCGAGTTGGGCACCGGGGAGCTGTTTTTT. The chain links TRBV15 to TRBJ2-2; D might be TRBD2 (6 bases). The V end was cut by 0 bases, the J end by 4 bases, with 15 bases between. Germline-derived CDR1 and CDR2 are LNHNV and YYDKDF (reference sequence). The CDR3 has 17 residues. Full variable domain (remainder filled in from reference TRBV15 and TRBJ2-2): DAMVIQNPRYQVTQFGKPVTLSCSQTLNHNVMYWYQQKSSQAPKLLFHYYDKDFNNEADTPDNFQSRRPNTSFCFLDIRSPGLGDTAMYLCATSRELAELGTGELFFGEGSRLTVL.

The chain carries TRBV7-3 and TRBJ1-5, with D maybe TRBD1 (5 bases). Trimming stripped 5 bases from V and 3 bases from J, with 14 bases between. CDR1 SGHTA and CDR2 FQGTGA come from the germline V gene. The CDR3 is 15 residues long. In nucleotides, the CDR3 is TGTGCCAGCAGCAGGAGAAGGGGTGACAATCAGCCCCAGCATTTT. Protein product: CASSRRRGDNQPQHF.

The chain is built from TRBV6-6 and TRBJ2-4, with 11 nucleotides matching TRBD2. The CDR3 spans 16 residues. The germline CDR1 and CDR2 sequences are MNHNY and SVGAGI (reference sequence). With V trimmed by 6 bases and J by 4 bases, 8 bases remained unmatched. CDR3: CASSQGLAVIKNIQYF. The CDR3 nucleotides are TGTGCCAGCAGCCAGGGACTAGCGGTTATTAAAAACATTCAGTACTTC.

V is TRBV4-1 and J is TRBJ2-1; 11 nucleotides agree with TRBD2. V was clipped by 0 bases and J by 3 bases; unmatched bases: 4. Looked up from germline, CDR1 is MGHRA and CDR2 is YSYEKL. CDR3 length: 17 amino acids. The DNA for the CDR3 is TGCGCCAGCAGCCAAGATTTAGCGGGGGGGATCTACAATGAGCAGTTCTTC. Translated, it gives CASSQDLAGGIYNEQFF.

This clone was counted only a few times. The chain employs TRBV28 and TRBJ1-4, with D possibly being TRBD1 (5 bases). The germline V gene has CDR1 MDHEN and CDR2 SYDVKM. Trimming took 5 bases from V and 3 from J, leaving 16 bases between them. CDR3 length: 16 residues. The CDR3: CASSPPLGGSNEKLFF. For the CDR3, the DNA is TGTGCCAGCAGTCCGCCCTTGGGGGGATCTAATGAAAAACTGTTTTTT. Full variable domain (missing parts from reference TRBV28 and TRBJ1-4): DVKVTQSSRYLVKRTGEKVFLECVQDMDHENMFWYRQDPGLGLRLIYFSYDVKMKEKGDIPEGYSVSREKKERFSLILESASTNQTSMYLCASSPPLGGSNEKLFFGSGTQLSVL.

Only a few counts were recorded for this clone. The chain combines TRBV11-2 with TRBJ2-3, with D uncertain. Germline V CDR1 and CDR2: SGHAT, FQNNGV. This CDR3 contains 13 residues. V gave up 3 bases and J gave up 8 bases, with 12 bases separating them. CDR3 in amino acids: CASSFPPSGTQYF. CDR3 DNA sequence: TGTGCCAGCAGCTTCCCCCCGAGTGGTACGCAGTATTTT.

V is TRBV10-1 and J is TRBJ2-2, with no clear D. The length of the CDR3 is 13 residues. Trimming took off 7 bases at V and 3 bases at J, with 9 bases between the two ends. Germline V lookup: CDR1 WNHNN, CDR2 SYGVQD (reference sequence). The DNA for the CDR3 is TGCGCCAGCAAGGAACAGCACACCGGGGAGCTGTTTTTT. Its translation is CASKEQHTGELFF.

The chain recombines TRBV19 with TRBJ2-7; a possible D gene is TRBD1 (6 bases). Germline V lookup: CDR1 LNHDA, CDR2 SQIVND (reference sequence). The CDR3 is 13 residues long. The ends were cut back, 7 bases at V and 3 bases at J, with 13 bases in the middle. In nucleotides, the CDR3 is TGTGCCAGTAAGGCACAAGGGGGCTACGAGCAGTACTTC. Translation: CASKAQGGYEQYF.